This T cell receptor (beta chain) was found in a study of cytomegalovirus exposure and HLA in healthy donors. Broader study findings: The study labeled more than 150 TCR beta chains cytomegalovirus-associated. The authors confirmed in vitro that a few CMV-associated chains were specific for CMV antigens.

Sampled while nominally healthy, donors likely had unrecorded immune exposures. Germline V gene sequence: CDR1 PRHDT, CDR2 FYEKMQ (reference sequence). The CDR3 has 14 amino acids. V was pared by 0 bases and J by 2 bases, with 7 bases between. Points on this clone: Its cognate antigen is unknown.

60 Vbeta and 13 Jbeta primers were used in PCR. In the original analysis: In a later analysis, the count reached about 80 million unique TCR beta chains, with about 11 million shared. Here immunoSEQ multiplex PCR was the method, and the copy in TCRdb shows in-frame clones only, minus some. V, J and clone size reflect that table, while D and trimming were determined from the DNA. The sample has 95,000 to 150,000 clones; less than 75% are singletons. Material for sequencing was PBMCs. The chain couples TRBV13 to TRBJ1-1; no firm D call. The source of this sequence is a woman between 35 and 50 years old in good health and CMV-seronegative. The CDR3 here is CASSLGAHNTEAFF. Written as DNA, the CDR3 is TGTGCCAGCAGCTTAGGGGCACACAACACTGAAGCTTTCTTT.